This T cell receptor (beta chain) was profiled in a study of cytomegalovirus exposure and HLA in healthy donors. Study details: Previous work identified roughly 120 million unique TCR beta sequences from around 180 million T cells. Study-wide results and caveats: In an earlier analysis, most TCR beta V segments were productive about 87% or about 30% of the time.

CDR1 is MNHNS, CDR2 SASEGT, per germline. The CDR3 covers 14 residues. Losses at the gene ends were 3 bases for V and 5 bases for J; bases not matched to a gene: 7. This clone was counted only a few times. Its antigen is still unknown. In the PCR, 60 Vbeta and 13 Jbeta primers were used. Assay used: immunoSEQ multiplex PCR; TCRdb lists only in-frame clones, some missing. The table records around 140,000 clones, around three quarters of them present only once. This sequence joins TRBV6-1 and TRBJ2-7; 7 positions agree with TRBD2. The receptor was derived from a man aged 35-49 years in good health and CMV-seronegative. The specimen sequenced was PBMCs. CDR3 sequence (DNA): TGTGCCAGCAGTGAGGGGAGGGGAGGGGACGAGCAGTACTTC. Protein product: CASSEGRGGDEQYF.